This T cell receptor (beta chain) comes out of a study of T cell responses to AZD1222 COVID-19 vaccine. The protocol was immunoSEQ multiplex PCR, while the TCRdb copy is restricted to in-frame clones and leaves out a portion. Counted here are around 100,000 clones, around nine tenths occurring once; the ten biggest clones make up under 2%. Looked up from germline, CDR1 is SNHLY and CDR2 is FYNNEI. This CDR3 is built from 13 residues. V lost 6 bases to trimming and J lost 6 bases, with 14 bases between them. The V call is TRBV2, the J call TRBJ1-2; D is undetermined. Sequenced here: peripheral blood, sampled on day 0 of AZD1222 vaccination. This receptor was taken from an adult in good health. DNA for the CDR3: TGTGCCAGCAGCGAGTTAGGGATTAATGGCTACACCTTC. Its protein is CASSELGINGYTF.